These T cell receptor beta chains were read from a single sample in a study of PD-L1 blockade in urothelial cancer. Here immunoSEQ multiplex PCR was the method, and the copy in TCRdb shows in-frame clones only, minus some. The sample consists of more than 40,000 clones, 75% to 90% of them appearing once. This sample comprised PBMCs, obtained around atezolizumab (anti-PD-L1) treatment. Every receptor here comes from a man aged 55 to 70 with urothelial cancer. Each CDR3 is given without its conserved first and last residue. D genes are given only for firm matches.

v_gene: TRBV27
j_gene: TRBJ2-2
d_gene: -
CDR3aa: ASSLFSGLLNTGELF

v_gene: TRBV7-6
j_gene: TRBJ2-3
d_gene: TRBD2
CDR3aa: ASSLEGGRTDTQY

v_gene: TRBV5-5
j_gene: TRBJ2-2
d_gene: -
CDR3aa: ASSLDGYTGELF

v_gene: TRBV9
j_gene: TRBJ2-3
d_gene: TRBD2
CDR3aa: ASSVRGGTDTQY

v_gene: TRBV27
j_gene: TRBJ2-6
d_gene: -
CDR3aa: ASSFSGAGANVLT

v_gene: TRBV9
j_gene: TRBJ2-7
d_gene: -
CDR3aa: ASSVAESSYEQY

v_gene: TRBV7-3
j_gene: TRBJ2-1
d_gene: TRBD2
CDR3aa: ASSLSGTRGEQF

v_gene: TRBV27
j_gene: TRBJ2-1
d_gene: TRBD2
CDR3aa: ASSSLRLAGGPYEQF

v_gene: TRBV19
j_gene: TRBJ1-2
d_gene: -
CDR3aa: ASSIGALLDYGYT

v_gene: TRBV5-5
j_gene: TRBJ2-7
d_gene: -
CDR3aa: ASSPSYEQY

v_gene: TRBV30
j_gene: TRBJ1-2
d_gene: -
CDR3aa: AWSWGVRDGYT

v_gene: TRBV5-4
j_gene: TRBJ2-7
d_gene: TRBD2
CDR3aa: ASSGGLAGIYEQY

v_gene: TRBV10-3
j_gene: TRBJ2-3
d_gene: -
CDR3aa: AMSGSGSGRTDTQY

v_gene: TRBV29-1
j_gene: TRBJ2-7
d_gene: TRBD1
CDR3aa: SVRQGNSYEQY

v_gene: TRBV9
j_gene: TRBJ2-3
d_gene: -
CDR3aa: ASSASWGGSDTQY

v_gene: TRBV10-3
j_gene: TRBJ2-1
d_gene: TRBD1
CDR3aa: AISPPGQGYNEQF